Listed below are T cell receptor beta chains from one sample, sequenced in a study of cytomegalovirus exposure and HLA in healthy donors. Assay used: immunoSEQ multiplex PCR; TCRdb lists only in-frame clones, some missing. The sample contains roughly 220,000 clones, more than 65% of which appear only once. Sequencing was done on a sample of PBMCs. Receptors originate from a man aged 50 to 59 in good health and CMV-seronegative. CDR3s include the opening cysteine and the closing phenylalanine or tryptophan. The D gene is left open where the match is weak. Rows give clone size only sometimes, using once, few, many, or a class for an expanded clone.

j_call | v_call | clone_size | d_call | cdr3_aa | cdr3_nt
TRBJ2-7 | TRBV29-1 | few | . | CSVRGSLGADYEQYF | TGCAGCGTTAGGGGGAGTTTGGGGGCGGACTACGAGCAGTACTTC
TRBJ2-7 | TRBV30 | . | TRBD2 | CAWSFDAGRGEQYF | TGTGCCTGGAGCTTCGATGCTGGGAGGGGCGAGCAGTACTTC
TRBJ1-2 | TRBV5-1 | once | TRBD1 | CASSLDTTGGSHGYTF | TGCGCCAGCAGCTTGGATACCACAGGGGGCAGCCATGGCTACACCTTC
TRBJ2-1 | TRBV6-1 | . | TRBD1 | CVSSERQGISGEQFF | TGTGTCAGCAGTGAACGACAGGGGATTTCGGGTGAGCAGTTCTTC
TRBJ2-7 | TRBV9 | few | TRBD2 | CASSVGSGELRSSYEQYF | TGTGCCAGCAGCGTAGGGAGCGGGGAACTACGGAGCTCCTACGAGCAGTACTTC
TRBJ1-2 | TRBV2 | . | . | CASSESQGYGYTF | TGTGCCAGCAGTGAAAGCCAGGGCTATGGCTACACCTTC
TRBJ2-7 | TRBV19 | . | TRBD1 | CASSIRGQGVYEQYF | TGTGCCAGTAGTATACGCGGACAGGGGGTCTACGAGCAGTACTTC
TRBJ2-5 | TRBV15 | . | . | CATSSLAQLLSQETQYF | TGTGCCACCAGCAGTCTAGCCCAGCTATTAAGCCAAGAGACCCAGTACTTC
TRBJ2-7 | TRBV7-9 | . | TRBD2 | CASSLRVQREARSYEQYF | TGTGCCAGCAGCTTGAGGGTCCAGCGGGAGGCCCGCTCCTACGAGCAGTACTTC
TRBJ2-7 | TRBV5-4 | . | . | CASSPSGASSYEQYF | TGTGCCAGCAGCCCTTCGGGAGCGAGCTCCTACGAGCAGTACTTC
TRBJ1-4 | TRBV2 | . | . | CASSSGEKLFF | TGTGCCAGCAGTTCGGGGGAAAAACTGTTTTTT
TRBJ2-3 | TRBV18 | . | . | CASSPRQSTTDTQYF | TGTGCCAGCTCACCAAGACAGTCGACCACAGATACGCAGTATTTT
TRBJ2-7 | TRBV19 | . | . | CASSINRAGEQYF | TGTGCCAGTAGTATAAACAGGGCCGGCGAGCAGTACTTC
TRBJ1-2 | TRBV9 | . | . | CASSDGQNYGYTF | TGTGCCAGCAGCGACGGACAGAACTATGGCTACACCTTC
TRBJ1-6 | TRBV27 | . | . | CASSLSRVGGTPLHF | TGTGCCAGCAGTTTATCCCGGGTAGGGGGAACACCCCTCCACTTT
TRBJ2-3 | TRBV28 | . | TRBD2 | CASSLLGGRSTDTQYF | TGTGCCAGCAGTTTATTGGGCGGGAGAAGTACAGATACGCAGTATTTT
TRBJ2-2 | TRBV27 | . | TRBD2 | CASSFGLAGANTGELFF | TGTGCCAGCAGTTTTGGACTAGCGGGGGCGAACACCGGGGAGCTGTTTTTT
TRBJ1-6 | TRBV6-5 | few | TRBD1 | CASSPGQVNSPLHF | TGTGCCAGCAGTCCGGGACAGGTCAATTCACCCCTCCACTTT
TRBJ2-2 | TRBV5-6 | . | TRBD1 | CASSVTGVNTGELFF | TGTGCCAGCAGCGTAACAGGGGTAAACACCGGGGAGCTGTTTTTT
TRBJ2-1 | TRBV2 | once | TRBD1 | CASRRDPGQGQFQFF | TGTGCCTCCAGAAGGGATCCGGGACAGGGTCAGTTTCAGTTCTTC
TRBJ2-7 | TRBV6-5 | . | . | CASNSLVNEQYF | TGTGCCAGCAATAGCTTGGTTAACGAGCAGTACTTC
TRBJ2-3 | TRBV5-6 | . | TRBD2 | CASSLRTSGSTDTQYF | TGTGCCAGCAGCCTAAGGACTAGCGGGAGCACAGATACGCAGTATTTT
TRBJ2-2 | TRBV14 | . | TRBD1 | CASSVRTGVTGELFF | TGTGCCAGCAGCGTTAGGACAGGGGTAACCGGGGAGCTGTTTTTT
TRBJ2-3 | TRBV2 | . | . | CASTEGLNTDTQYF | TGTGCCAGCACGGAGGGGCTCAACACAGATACGCAGTATTTT